Sequencing of this T cell receptor beta chain was carried out in a study of long-term antiretroviral therapy in people with HIV (dated by TCRdb to between 2021 and 2023). With regard to the full study: The earliest samples were collected about a decade before the 2015 WHO recommendation for immediate ART, when ART was typically delayed until CD4 counts fell. This retrospective serial study examined whether starting ART and sustained HIV suppression were associated with changes in the composition and diversity of the TRB repertoire in peripheral blood. A total of roughly 200 cryopreserved PBMC samples came from around 30 adults with confirmed HIV infection and were collected serially over a mean of approximately six years (range 1-12). Of the 30 participants with HIV, approximately ten were female. Test extractions of a monoclonal T-cell line alongside 33 polyclonal samples showed no cross-contamination during QIAcube processing.

Sequencing of the TRB variable region was done with the immunoSEQ hsTCRB v3.0 assay at survey level resolution. The targeted TRB sequencing depth was roughly 40,000-50,000 T-cell genomes per sample. An Illumina MiSeq with a v3 150-cycle kit was used to sequence the pooled TRB libraries. The authors processed their data as follows. Repertoire analysis ran in R within a reproducible Nextflow workflow covering QC, data transformation and analysis. Custom analyses were implemented in LymphoSeq2, an R package for AIRR-Seq data exploration. Several samples that yielded fewer than 5000 total TRB sequences were excluded, so that under 200 HIV repertoires were analyzed. Among the roughly 190 retained HIV repertoires, 55 to 65 were collected before ART initiation and fewer than 150 were collected after ART initiation. Each repertoire was downsampled to 5000 TRB nucleotide sequences, and summary statistics were averaged across 100 downsampling iterations. TRB sequences were retained for analysis only if CDR3 regions of at least seven amino acids were present. Two measures captured diversity: a Shannon entropy-derived clonality score and the Gini coefficient. In the repertoire networks, any two of the top 5000 CDR3 amino acid sequences were connected whenever the two sequences differed by an edit distance of one. For TRB CDR3 amino acid sequences, GLIPH2 was used to predict antigen specificity groups and MHC restriction. To flag known associations with CMV, EBV, HIV or tissue antigens, CDR3 amino acid sequences were compared against VDJdb and McPAS-TCR. Pre-ART, post-ART and control groups were compared with Wilcoxon signed-rank tests and Holm-Bonferroni correction. TCRdb took this table from immuneACCESS and kept in-frame rearrangements with V and J called. Such tables lack part of the clones; where checked against another copy, unresolved V genes explain under half of the gap, and the rest is unexplained. The DNA was the basis for D and trimming; V, J and clone size are from that table. The table for this sample lists some 19,000 clones; roughly 79% of them were counted only once. The top ten clones comprise 6.5% to 7.5% of the sample.

CDR1 and CDR2, per the germline V gene, are MNHEY and SVGAGI. The CDR3 has 14 amino acids, counting the end cysteine and phenylalanine. Of all the DNA, just the CDR3 is kept, 42 bases in frame from base 1. V is clipped by 6 bases and J by 6 bases, and the sequence between their germline boundaries is 15 bases long. Participants were included only if at least one PBMC sample before ART initiation and at least two post-ART samples were available. Treatment was received in the United States of America by all participants with HIV. Before DNA extraction, cryopreserved samples containing about 1-10 million PBMC were thawed and washed. At the time of the earliest PBMC sample for each participant with HIV, ages ranged from roughly 20 to 60 years. Each participant contributed PBMC samples from 1-4 timepoints before ART initiation and 2-8 timepoints after ART initiation, with a median of 7 samples. For every participant, serial HIV viral load, CD4+ T-cell count, ART history and demographic data were obtained. Genomic DNA was extracted from unsorted PBMC with a Qiagen kit on a QIAcube, processed in batches of 12 samples.

The investigation overall reported the following: Limited PBMC availability meant only the TCR beta chain was sequenced, without alpha chain pairing. ART initiation was associated with a significant increase in TRB diversity, but diversity stayed significantly below transplant donor controls even after long-term ART. Narrower CDR3 length ranges were observed in HIV repertoires than in controls, and an antigen-experienced repertoire with only a slight naive shift after ART was suggested by the network structure. Expanded TRB clones identified before ART initiation dominated the repertoire across all time points, though the dominance fluctuated and decreased in many PLHIV after ART. The samples were dated from about 2003 to 2018, and the ART regimens that were used may be less effective than current ART regimens. Because cell numbers in pre-ART samples were limited, unsorted PBMC were profiled instead of sorted CD4+ and CD8+ T cells. No data were available on ART adherence, viral resistance or therapy changes, limiting inferences about post-ART repertoire changes.

As concerns this clone: Its antigen specificity is not known. Within one base of it there is no much larger clone, and no base qualities were kept.

This TCR was sampled from a man between 50 and 59 years old with HIV. The input for sequencing was unsorted PBMCs, taken 2.2 years after starting antiretroviral therapy. The V and J genes are TRBV6-5 and TRBJ2-1, with the D call tentatively TRBD1 or TRBD2, each fitting 5 bases. The nucleotide sequence reads TGTGCCAGCAGCAGAGGGACCCGGGGCAATGAGCAGTTCTTC. Protein translation: CASSRGTRGNEQFF.